What follows describes a single T cell receptor beta chain. The antigen remains unidentified. The data were taken from a study of vaccination and CD4 T cells after COVID-19. Study information: Two of the convalescents were Hispanic, and the group consisted of six males and four females.

Described treatment: roughly 10-day PBMC culture with coronavirus spike peptide pools or control peptides (ViraFEST assay). CDR1 is LGHNT and CDR2 is FRNRAP in the germline V gene. The CDR3 is made up of 14 amino acids. V was trimmed by 2 bases and J by 5 bases, leaving 12 bases between them. Cultured CD4+ T cell DNA was sequenced using the Oncomine TCR Beta short-read assay. It was cultured CD4+ T cells from which genomic DNA was extracted. Each CDR3 protein is one row after TCRdb ran MiXCR on the PCR reads. Of over 20,000 distinct CDR3 sequences listed, roughly 42% are singletons. The chain links TRBV12-5 to TRBJ2-5; no clear D. Sequenced: CD4+ T cells from blood, cultured in vitro. The clonotype comes from a human donor who had recovered from COVID-19. CDR3 nucleotide sequence: TGTGCTAGTGGTTTGATTTTGGGTGGTGAGACCCAGTACTTC. Its protein is CASGLILGGETQYF. Based on the CDR3 plus reference TRBV12-5 and TRBJ2-5, the full variable domain is DARVTQTPRHKVTEMGQEVTMRCQPILGHNTVFWYRQTMMQGLELLAYFRNRAPLDDSGMPKDRFSAEMPDATLATLKIQPSEPRDSAVYFCASGLILGGETQYFGPGTRLLVL.